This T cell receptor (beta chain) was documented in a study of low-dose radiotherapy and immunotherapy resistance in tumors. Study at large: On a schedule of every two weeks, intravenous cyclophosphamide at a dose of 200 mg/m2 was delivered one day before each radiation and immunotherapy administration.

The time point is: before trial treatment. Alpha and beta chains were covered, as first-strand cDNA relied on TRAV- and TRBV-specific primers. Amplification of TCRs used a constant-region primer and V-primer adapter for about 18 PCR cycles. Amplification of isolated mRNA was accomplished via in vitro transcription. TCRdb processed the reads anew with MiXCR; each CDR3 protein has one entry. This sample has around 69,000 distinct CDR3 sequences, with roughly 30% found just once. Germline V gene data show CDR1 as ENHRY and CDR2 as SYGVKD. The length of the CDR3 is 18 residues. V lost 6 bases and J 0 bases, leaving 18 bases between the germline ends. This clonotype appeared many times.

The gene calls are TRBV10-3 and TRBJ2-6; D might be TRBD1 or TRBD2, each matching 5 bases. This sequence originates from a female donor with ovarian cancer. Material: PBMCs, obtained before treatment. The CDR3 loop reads CAISRDPKALSGANVLTF. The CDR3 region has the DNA TGTGCCATCAGCCGGGACCCTAAGGCCCTCTCTGGGGCCAACGTCCTGACTTTC.